This paragraph covers one T cell receptor (beta chain) sequence. Antigen: not known. The length of the CDR3 is 15 residues. With 1 base removed from V and 3 bases from J, the gap between germline ends came to 13 bases. Per germline, CDR1 LGHNA and CDR2 YSLEER. These data originate in a study of OX40 agonist ivuxolimab in advanced cancers. Only in-frame clones appear in the TCRdb table, and some are missing; sequencing was by immunoSEQ multiplex PCR. This table holds fewer than 80,000 clones, 80% to 90% found once. Findings and caveats of the study: Averaging showed that CD8+ T cells had more expanded clones than CD4+ did.

The input for sequencing was CD4+ or CD8+ T cells sorted from blood, taken in a trial of the OX40 agonist ivuxolimab. The gene calls are TRBV4-3 and TRBJ2-7; possibly TRBD2 for D (5 bases). The TCR sequence derives from an adult with an advanced solid tumor such as melanoma, head and neck, liver or kidney cancer. The CDR3 sequence: CASSQGGSAVYEQYF. CDR3 coding DNA: TGCGCCAGCAGCCAAGGAGGTAGCGCCGTCTACGAGCAGTACTTC.